The 15 T cell receptor beta chains listed next were all sequenced from one sample in a study of T cells in Graves' hyperthyroidism and ophthalmopathy. From RNA transcripts, TCR beta CDR3 regions were amplified. In the first-round RT-PCR of the TCR CDR3, the HTBI primer set was used. Each CDR3 protein gets one entry after TCRdb re-called the multiplex PCR reads with MiXCR. The table lists around 400,000 distinct CDR3 sequences, about 15% of them singletons. The sample consisted of blood. These receptors were taken from a woman younger than 35 with Graves' hyperthyroidism that later progressed to Graves' ophthalmopathy.

There are many counts of this clonotype. The chain links TRBV6-2 or TRBV6-3 to TRBJ2-7; D is unclear. This CDR3 spans 13 amino acids. CDR1 and CDR2 from the germline V gene are MNHEY and SVGEGT. Trimming stripped 7 bases from V and 6 bases from J, with 16 bases between. CDR3 nucleotides: TGTGCCAGCACAAACGGGCCCCGTGCCGAGCAGTACTTC. Translating it yields CASTNGPRAEQYF.

This clonotype appeared a few times. The chain has TRBV20-1 and TRBJ2-7; D might be TRBD2 (6 bases). CDR1 is DFQATT and CDR2 is SNEGSKA in the germline V gene (reference sequence). V lost 3 bases and J lost 2, with 17 bases in between. The CDR3 consists of 15 residues. The CDR3 nucleotides read TGCAGTGCTAGCTTCAGCGGGCCACTGGCCTACGAGCAGTACTTC. Its translation is CSASFSGPLAYEQYF.

Ten or more counts support this clonotype. The V gene is TRBV7-9, the J gene TRBJ1-5; TRBD1 matches at 11 bases. V shed 6 bases and J 6 bases; nucleotides not matched to a gene: 13. Germline assignment: CDR1 SEHNR and CDR2 FQNEAQ (reference sequence). The CDR3 is 17 amino acids. CDR3 DNA: TGTGCCAGCAGTTCGACCCGGGACAGGGGGTTTACTCAGCCCCAGCATTTT. This sequence encodes CASSSTRDRGFTQPQHF.

This chain links TRBV12-3 or TRBV12-4 with TRBJ2-1; D ambiguous. The CDR3 length is 14 residues. Trimming cost V 1 base and J 2 bases, with 6 bases left between them. The CDR3 DNA follows: TGTGCCAGCAGTTTAGTTAGTACCTACAATGAGCAGTTCTTC. Amino acids: CASSLVSTYNEQFF.

In its sample, this clonotype was seen many times. The V gene is TRBV2, the J gene TRBJ2-7; D is possibly TRBD2 (5 bases). The V end was cut by 6 bases, the J end by 3 bases, with 9 bases between. CDR3 length equals 12 residues. Per germline, CDR1 SNHLY and CDR2 FYNNEI. This CDR3 reads CASSQSGYEQYF. The CDR3 bases are TGTGCCAGCAGCCAGAGCGGCTACGAGCAGTACTTC.

This clonotype was observed at least ten times. This chain joins TRBV5-8 and TRBJ2-1, with D unresolved. This CDR3 contains 12 residues. V dropped 4 bases and J dropped 4 bases, with 6 bases sitting between them. Germline V gene data show CDR1 as SGHTS and CDR2 as YDEGEE. In DNA, the CDR3 is TGTGCCAGCAGCGACGATTACAATGAGCAGTTCTTC. Its translation is CASSDDYNEQFF.

This clonotype was counted ten times or more. The gene calls are TRBV27 and TRBJ2-1; 9 bases map to TRBD2. J gave up 9 bases and V 4 bases, and 10 bases lay outside the gene matches. Germline V gene data show CDR1 as MNHEY and CDR2 as SMNVEV (reference sequence). The CDR3 covers 15 residues. CDR3 coding DNA: TGTGCCAGCAGTTCGGGCGGGAGGGCCCTTGGTGAGCAGTTCTTC. The encoded protein is CASSSGGRALGEQFF.

This clonotype was seen ten or more times. This chain connects TRBV2 to TRBJ1-5; the D gene is possibly TRBD1 (5 bases). Germline CDR1 reads SNHLY; CDR2 reads FYNNEI. V was clipped by 2 bases and J by 4 bases, with 9 bases between them. This CDR3 region has 14 residues. DNA of the CDR3: TGTGCCAGCAGTGAATGGGGCAGAAATCAGCCCCAGCATTTT. It encodes CASSEWGRNQPQHF.

This rearrangement joins TRBV4-1 to TRBJ1-4; perhaps TRBD1 as D (6 bases). Germline lookup yields CDR1 MGHRA and CDR2 YSYEKL. V shed 4 bases and J shed 7 bases, with 16 bases lying between them. The CDR3 runs 15 residues. The CDR3: CASSLKQGFSEKLFF. CDR3 DNA: TGCGCCAGCAGCCTCAAACAGGGTTTTAGTGAAAAACTGTTTTTT.

This clonotype was detected ten times or more. The rearrangement joins TRBV18 to TRBJ2-7, with D possibly TRBD2 on 5 matching bases. Germline CDR1 and CDR2: KGHSH and LQKENI. V shed 0 bases and J shed 6 bases, with 12 bases lying between them. This CDR3 has 14 amino acids. CDR3 nucleotides: TGTGCCAGCTCACCACCTGGGCTCCGGGGCGAGCAGTACTTC. This translates into CASSPPGLRGEQYF.

This clonotype occurred many times. The chain uses TRBV5-1 and TRBJ2-3; D may correspond to TRBD1 or TRBD2 (5 bases each). V was shortened by 5 bases and J by 0 bases, with 10 bases between the two germline ends. Germline values: CDR1 SGHRS, CDR2 YFSETQ. The CDR3 spans 14 residues. The CDR3 region has the DNA TGCGCCAGCAGAACGGGACCGAGCACAGATACGCAGTATTTT. Amino acid sequence: CASRTGPSTDTQYF.

This clonotype was counted ten times or more. The chain recombines TRBV11-2 with TRBJ2-7; possible D gene TRBD1, 6 bases. Trimming cost V 5 bases and J 7 bases, with 15 bases left between them. Germline V lookup: CDR1 SGHAT, CDR2 FQNNGV. The CDR3 length is 13 residues. CDR3 sequence reads: CASSTRTGWEQYF. The CDR3 nucleotides read TGTGCCAGCAGCACACGAACAGGGTGGGAGCAGTACTTC.

The chain combines TRBV14 with TRBJ2-7; tentatively, D is TRBD2 (7 bases). The V gene lost 5 bases and the J gene lost 6 bases, with 14 bases spanning the gap. The CDR3 length is 13 residues. In germline, CDR1 is SGHDN, CDR2 FVKESK. CDR3 sequence: CASSNPRGGEQYF. Written as DNA, the CDR3 is TGTGCCAGCAGCAATCCGAGGGGGGGCGAGCAGTACTTC.

This clonotype has ten or more counts. The gene calls are TRBV7-3 and TRBJ2-3, with TRBD2 identical over 14 bases. This CDR3 has 21 residues. V gave up 2 bases and J gave up 2 bases; unmatched junction bases: 15. Germline V gene sequence: CDR1 SGHTA, CDR2 FQGTGA. The CDR3 spells CASSLAPGLAGGGGLTDTQYF. The CDR3 DNA reads TGTGCCAGCAGCTTAGCGCCAGGACTAGCGGGAGGCGGGGGACTCACAGATACGCAGTATTTT.

The chain combines TRBV19 with TRBJ2-1; the match to TRBD2 covers 9 bases. The CDR3 has 17 amino acids. The germline V gene has CDR1 LNHDA and CDR2 SQIVND (reference sequence). Losses at the gene ends were 2 bases for V and 9 bases for J; bases not matched to a gene: 14. As DNA, the CDR3 is TGTGCCAGTAGTATAATGCTAGGCGGGAGGGCCGACTTTGAGCAGTTCTTC. Protein sequence: CASSIMLGGRADFEQFF.